This T cell receptor beta chain was documented in a study of CD4 T cells in relation to SARS-CoV-2 and coronaviruses. At the level of the study: PBMCs were cultured with antigen for approximately nine days before TCR beta sequencing. Controls used an HIV-1 Nef peptide pool or no peptide.

Measured with immunoSEQ multiplex PCR; TCRdb has only the in-frame clones, and not every one. This sample carries around 25,000 clones, 73% of them seen once, and the ten largest clones take roughly 21%. CD4+ T cells from unexposed donors were obtained before the COVID-19 pandemic (2011-2018). After about 10 days of culture, CD4+ T cells were isolated. Testing used SARS-CoV-2 S/N and four cold-coronavirus spikes on unexposed-donor CD4+ T cells, cells permitting. In the case of this clone: What it binds is not known.

Looked up from germline, CDR1 is LGHNA and CDR2 is YSLEER. The V end lost 0 bases, the J end lost 0 bases, and 13 bases lay between the germline ends. This CDR3 is built from 17 residues. Sequencing input: CD4+ T cells from PBMCs, cultured in vitro. The chain couples TRBV4-3 to TRBJ2-3, with D perhaps matching TRBD2 (6 bases). The receptor was derived from a human donor in good health. CDR3 amino acids: CASSQDLGGFSTDTQYF. The CDR3 DNA reads TGCGCCAGCAGCCAAGATCTAGGAGGGTTTAGCACAGATACGCAGTATTTT.